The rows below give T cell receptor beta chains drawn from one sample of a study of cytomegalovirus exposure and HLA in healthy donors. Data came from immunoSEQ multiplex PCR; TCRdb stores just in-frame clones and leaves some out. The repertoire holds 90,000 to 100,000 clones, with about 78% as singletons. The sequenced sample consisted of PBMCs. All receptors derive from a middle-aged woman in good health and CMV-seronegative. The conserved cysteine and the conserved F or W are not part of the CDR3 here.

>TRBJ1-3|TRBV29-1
SVGTVSGNTIY
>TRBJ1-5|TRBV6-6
ASSPGTGGYQPQH
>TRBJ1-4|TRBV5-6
ASSLGPRGQNNEKLF
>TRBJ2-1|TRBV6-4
ASSDAAGGYNEQF
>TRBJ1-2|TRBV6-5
ASSPGQPKID
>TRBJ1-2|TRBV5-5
ASSLGRGLMIYGYT
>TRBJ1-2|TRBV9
ASSVGQGNYGYT
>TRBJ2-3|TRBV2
ASSTLAGGTDTQY
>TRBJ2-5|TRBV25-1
ASSEGYRGQETQY
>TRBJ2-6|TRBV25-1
ASTRQGRSGANVLT
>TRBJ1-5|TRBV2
ASSRGTGDQPQH
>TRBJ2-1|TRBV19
ASRRIGTSFYNEQF
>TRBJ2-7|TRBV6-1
ASSAQGSSYEQY
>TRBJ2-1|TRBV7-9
ASSPPVGVYNEQF
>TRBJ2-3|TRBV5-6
ASSRDRGSTDTQY